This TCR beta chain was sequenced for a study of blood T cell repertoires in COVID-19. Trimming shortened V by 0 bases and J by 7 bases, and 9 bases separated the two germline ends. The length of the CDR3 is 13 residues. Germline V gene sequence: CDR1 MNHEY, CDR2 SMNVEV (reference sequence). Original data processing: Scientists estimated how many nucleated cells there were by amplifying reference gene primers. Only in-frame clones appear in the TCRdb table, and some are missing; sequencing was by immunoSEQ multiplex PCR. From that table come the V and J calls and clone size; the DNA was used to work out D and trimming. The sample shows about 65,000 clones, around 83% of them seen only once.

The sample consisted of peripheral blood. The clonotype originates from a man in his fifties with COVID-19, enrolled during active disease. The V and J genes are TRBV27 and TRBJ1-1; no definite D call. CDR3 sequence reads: CASSLSVEGEAFF. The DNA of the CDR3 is TGTGCCAGCAGTTTATCGGTGGAGGGTGAAGCTTTCTTT.